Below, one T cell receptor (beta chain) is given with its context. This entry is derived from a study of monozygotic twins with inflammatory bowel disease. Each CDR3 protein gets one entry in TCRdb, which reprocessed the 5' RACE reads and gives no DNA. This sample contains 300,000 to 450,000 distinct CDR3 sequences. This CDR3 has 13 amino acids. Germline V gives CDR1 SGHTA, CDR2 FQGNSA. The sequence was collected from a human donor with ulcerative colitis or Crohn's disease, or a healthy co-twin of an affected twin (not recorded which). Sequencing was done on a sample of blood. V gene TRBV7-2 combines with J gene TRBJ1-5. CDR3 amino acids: CASSLLTNQPQHF.